These 23 T cell receptor beta chains were all obtained from the same sample, sequenced in a study of blood T cell repertoires in COVID-19. Produced via immunoSEQ multiplex PCR; TCRdb's table is partial and in-frame only. This sample has 140,000 or so clones; roughly three quarters occur once, and the top ten carry less than 4.5%. Specimen: peripheral blood. The receptors here all came from a man aged 55 to 70 with acute or convalescent COVID-19.

This chain joins TRBV12-5 and TRBJ2-7; the match to TRBD2 covers 12 bases. The CDR3 totals 13 residues. Trimming at V came to 8 bases and at J to 6 bases, leaving 5 bases not matched to a gene. Germline CDR1 reads LGHNT; CDR2 reads FRNRAP. CDR3 residues: CASKLAGGPEQYF. Written as DNA, the CDR3 is TGTGCTAGTAAGCTAGCGGGAGGGCCCGAGCAGTACTTC.

The V and J genes are TRBV19 and TRBJ1-5; 8 bases line up with TRBD1. The CDR3 is 15 amino acids. Germline trimming cut 5 bases from V and 5 bases from J; bases unmatched to any gene: 8. Germline CDR1 reads LNHDA; CDR2 reads SQIVND (reference sequence). The CDR3 here is CASSFDRGWDQPQHF. DNA of the CDR3: TGTGCCAGTAGTTTCGACAGGGGCTGGGATCAGCCCCAGCATTTT.

This chain links TRBV30 with TRBJ2-7; TRBD2 matches at 11 bases. This CDR3 contains 12 residues. Trimming removed 0 bases from V and 13 bases from J; junction bases left unmatched: 5. From germline, CDR1 is GTSNPN and CDR2 SVGIG (reference sequence). CDR3 bases: TGTGCCTGGAGTGTAGGACTAGCGGGTTCTTACTTC. Translation: CAWSVGLAGSYF.

The rearrangement links TRBV28 to TRBJ2-3; D is undetermined. Germline CDR1 and CDR2: MDHEN and SYDVKM. Trimming removed 2 bases from V and 0 bases from J, with 12 bases in between. The CDR3 runs 16 residues. The chain's CDR3 is CASSLSYASSTDTQYF. In DNA, the CDR3 is TGTGCCAGCAGTTTAAGCTATGCGTCAAGCACAGATACGCAGTATTTT.

This chain links TRBV28 with TRBJ2-3; TRBD2 is a possible D gene (5 bases). The CDR3 has 16 amino acids. With 8 bases removed from V and 5 bases from J, the gap between germline ends came to 23 bases. CDR1 is MDHEN and CDR2 is SYDVKM in the germline V gene. CDR3 sequence: CASRPQEGNWGDTQYF. The CDR3 DNA is TGTGCCAGCCGTCCCCAAGAGGGTAACTGGGGAGATACGCAGTATTTT. Full variable domain (remainder filled in from reference TRBV28 and TRBJ2-3): DVKVTQSSRYLVKRTGEKVFLECVQDMDHENMFWYRQDPGLGLRLIYFSYDVKMKEKGDIPEGYSVSREKKERFSLILESASTNQTSMYLCASRPQEGNWGDTQYFGPGTRLTVL.

The chain links TRBV9 to TRBJ2-3, with D tentatively TRBD2 (6 bases). Trimming stripped 2 bases from V and 5 bases from J, with 12 bases between. The CDR3 length is 14 residues. Per germline, CDR1 SGDLS and CDR2 YYNGEE. Written as DNA, the CDR3 is TGTGCCAGCAGCGTGTCTAGCGAGGGAGATACGCAGTATTTT. Protein product: CASSVSSEGDTQYF.

The chain combines TRBV13 with TRBJ2-5; 11 bases are a match to TRBD1. The ends lost 4 bases at V and 3 bases at J; junction bases unmatched: 7. The CDR3 covers 16 residues. Germline V gene sequence: CDR1 PRHDT, CDR2 FYEKMQ (reference sequence). CDR3 sequence: CASSSRDRGWKETQYF. The CDR3 DNA follows: TGTGCCAGCAGCTCCCGGGACAGGGGGTGGAAAGAGACCCAGTACTTC.

The chain recombines TRBV19 with TRBJ1-4; D is perhaps TRBD1 (6 bases). The CDR3 contains 13 residues. Trimming took 8 bases from V and 1 from J, leaving 8 bases between them. Looked up from germline, CDR1 is LNHDA and CDR2 is SQIVND (reference sequence). The CDR3 protein is CASSRGTNEKLFF. The CDR3 DNA sequence: TGTGCCAGTTCCAGGGGAACTAATGAAAAACTGTTTTTT.

The chain carries TRBV7-8 and TRBJ2-7; 7 bases are shared with TRBD1. There are 13 residues in the CDR3. Germline-derived CDR1 and CDR2 are SGHVS and FQNEAQ. The V gene end was trimmed by 5 bases and the J gene end by 2 bases; junction bases not matched to a gene: 3. The DNA of the CDR3 is TGTGCCAGCAGCGAGGGACAGACCTACGAGCAGTACTTC. It is translated as CASSEGQTYEQYF.

The chain recombines TRBV11-2 with TRBJ1-1, with TRBD1 as a possible D gene (6 bases). The V end lost 3 bases, the J end lost 4 bases, and 15 bases lay between the germline ends. Looked up from germline, CDR1 is SGHAT and CDR2 is FQNNGV. There are 15 residues in the CDR3. The DNA for the CDR3 is TGTGCCAGCAGCTTGGGGGCGGCCCAAAGCACTGAAGCTTTCTTT. Translation: CASSLGAAQSTEAFF.

The chain combines TRBV6-5 with TRBJ2-1; 9 bases are a match to TRBD2. The V gene's germline CDR1 is MNHEY and CDR2 SVGAGI. The ends lost 6 bases at V and 6 bases at J; junction bases unmatched: 9. The CDR3 covers 15 residues. The DNA for the CDR3 is TGTGCCAGCAGCGCAACTAGCGGGTGGATCAATGAGCAGTTCTTC. Its protein is CASSATSGWINEQFF.

This clone came up a few times. This chain connects TRBV7-9 to TRBJ1-5; D gene uncertain. Per the germline V gene, CDR1 is SEHNR and CDR2 is FQNEAQ (reference sequence). The CDR3 contains 12 residues. Deletions cut 6 bases from V and 5 bases from J, with 8 bases between. The CDR3 DNA sequence: TGTGCCAGCAGTAGGAGGGATCAGCCCCAGCATTTT. This codes for CASSRRDQPQHF.

V is TRBV5-1 and J is TRBJ2-7; 12 bases align to TRBD2. Germline lookup yields CDR1 SGHRS and CDR2 YFSETQ. The trim removed 1 base at V and 6 bases at J, leaving 8 bases unmatched. This CDR3 has 16 residues. The DNA of the CDR3 is TGCGCCAGCAGCTTGACTTCTAGCGGGAGGGCCCGCGAGCAGTACTTC. It codes for CASSLTSSGRAREQYF.

The chain couples TRBV2 to TRBJ1-5, with 8 nucleotides matching TRBD1. V shed 3 bases and J 9 bases; nucleotides not matched to a gene: 10. The germline V gene encodes CDR1 SNHLY and CDR2 FYNNEI. CDR3 length: 15 residues. The CDR3, as DNA: TGTGCCAGCAGTGATATGACAGGGGTACAGGGGCCCCAGCATTTT. It specifies CASSDMTGVQGPQHF.

V and J are TRBV4-1 and TRBJ2-3; D not certain. V lost 2 bases and J lost 5, with 11 bases in between. The CDR3 spans 14 residues. Per germline, CDR1 MGHRA and CDR2 YSYEKL. The CDR3 spells CASSQRRSGDTQYF. CDR3 in DNA: TGCGCCAGCAGCCAAAGGCGTTCGGGAGATACGCAGTATTTT.

This clone was found a few times. The chain recombines TRBV21-1 with TRBJ1-5; the table's D gene call, TRBD1, was not cross checked with the DNA. TRBV21-1 is given as a pseudogene. This CDR3 has 15 residues. The CDR3 nucleotides read TGTGCCAGCAGCAAACAGGGGTCGGGCAATCAGCCCCAGCATTTT. As protein: CASSKQGSGNQPQHF.

The gene calls are TRBV29-1 and TRBJ2-5; TRBD2 matches at 8 bases. Trimming at V came to 3 bases and at J to 5 bases, leaving 8 bases not matched to a gene. CDR1 and CDR2 (germline): SQVTM, ANQGSEA. The CDR3 contains 14 residues. DNA of the CDR3: TGCAGCGTTGAGTTAGCGGGATCCCCGGAGACCCAGTACTTC. It specifies CSVELAGSPETQYF.

The chain combines TRBV27 with TRBJ2-7; 9 bases are shared with TRBD2. The CDR3 covers 15 residues. J lost 4 bases, V lost 4 bases, and 8 bases had no gene match. Germline CDR1 and CDR2: MNHEY and SMNVEV (reference sequence). CDR3 in DNA: TGTGCCAGCAGTTGGGGGCGGGAGGGCCTGTACGAGCAGTACTTC. Translating it yields CASSWGREGLYEQYF.

The chain couples TRBV9 to TRBJ2-3; 12 nucleotides agree with TRBD2. The V and J ends lost 0 bases and 4 bases, in that order; junction bases with no gene match: 6. CDR1 and CDR2 from the germline V gene are SGDLS and YYNGEE. This CDR3 spans 17 amino acids. Written as DNA, the CDR3 is TGTGCCAGCAGCGTAGAACCGGGACTAGCGGGCTCAGATACGCAGTATTTT. Amino acids: CASSVEPGLAGSDTQYF.

This clone was seen only once. The rearrangement uses TRBV19 and TRBJ2-2; no reliable D call. Trimming cost V 1 base and J 6 bases, with 12 bases left between them. Germline assignment: CDR1 LNHDA and CDR2 SQIVND (reference sequence). The CDR3 length is 15 residues. CDR3 in amino acids: CASSIGRARPGELFF. The CDR3 coding sequence is TGTGCCAGTAGTATAGGCCGAGCGAGGCCCGGGGAGCTGTTTTTT. The full variable domain, with the rest looked up from reference TRBV19 and TRBJ2-2, is DGGITQSPKYLFRKEGQNVTLSCEQNLNHDAMYWYRQDPGQGLRLIYYSQIVNDFQKGDIAEGYSVSREKKESFPLTVTSAQKNPTAFYLCASSIGRARPGELFFGEGSRLTVL.

The rearrangement links TRBV28 to TRBJ2-7, with TRBD2 matching over 7 bases. The CDR3 extends over 15 amino acids. V lost 6 bases to trimming and J lost 0 bases; unmatched junction nucleotides: 8. Germline V gene data show CDR1 as MDHEN and CDR2 as SYDVKM. CDR3: CASRPTGGSSYEQYF. CDR3 in DNA: TGTGCCAGCAGACCTACCGGGGGGAGCTCCTACGAGCAGTACTTC. The complete variable domain, with remaining parts taken from reference TRBV28 and TRBJ2-7, reads DVKVTQSSRYLVKRTGEKVFLECVQDMDHENMFWYRQDPGLGLRLIYFSYDVKMKEKGDIPEGYSVSREKKERFSLILESASTNQTSMYLCASRPTGGSSYEQYFGPGTRLTVT.

V is TRBV11-2 and J is TRBJ2-2, with 8 bases lining up with TRBD2. CDR1 is SGHAT and CDR2 is FQNNGV in the germline V gene. The CDR3 extends over 17 amino acids. After removal of 0 bases from V and 1 base from J, the junction contained 4 bases not matched to a gene. The CDR3 loop is CASSLDRTSGNTGELFF. CDR3 bases: TGTGCCAGCAGCTTAGATCGAACTAGCGGGAACACCGGGGAGCTGTTTTTT.

This clone was counted only a few times. V is TRBV2 and J is TRBJ2-7, with TRBD2 matching 15 bases. In germline, CDR1 is SNHLY, CDR2 FYNNEI. V shed 3 bases, J shed 2 bases, and the junction held 11 bases outside the gene matches. The CDR3 runs 19 residues. The CDR3 DNA is TGTGCCAGCAGTGAGGTAGGACTAGCGGGAGGGACACCACCCTACGAGCAGTACTTC. Encoded protein: CASSEVGLAGGTPPYEQYF. The whole variable domain, remainder taken from reference TRBV2 and TRBJ2-7, is EPEVTQTPSHQVTQMGQEVILRCVPISNHLYFYWYRQILGQKVEFLVSFYNNEISEKSEIFDDQFSVERPDGSNFTLKIRSTKLEDSAMYFCASSEVGLAGGTPPYEQYFGPGTRLTVT.